This T cell receptor beta chain was sequenced during a study of blood T cell repertoires in COVID-19. Overall study context: Among Cohort 3 donors, those recovered had two negative PCRs, clearance, or symptom resolution. Spain, Italy and the United States supplied samples that represented acute and convalescent COVID-19.

Repertoires were generated with immunoSEQ multiplex PCR, while TCRdb's copy carries only in-frame clones and drops some. The sample carries about 170,000 clones, less than 80% recorded once. This CDR3 is built from 16 residues. V trimming: 5 bases; J trimming: 1 base; junction bases outside the gene matches: 6. Germline loops: CDR1 SGHAT, CDR2 FQDESV (reference sequence). Individuals drawn from some 25 US areas were roughly 18 to 95 years old. This receptor was obtained from a woman in her 70s in a cohort exposed to, infected with or recovered from COVID-19 (not recorded which). Input material: PBMCs or T cells enriched from blood (not recorded which). V usage is TRBV11-1 and J usage is TRBJ2-3, with 10 bases matching TRBD2. Here the CDR3 reads CASSLRTSGRTDTQYF. CDR3 DNA: TGTGCCAGCAGCCTCAGGACTAGCGGACGCACAGATACGCAGTATTTT.